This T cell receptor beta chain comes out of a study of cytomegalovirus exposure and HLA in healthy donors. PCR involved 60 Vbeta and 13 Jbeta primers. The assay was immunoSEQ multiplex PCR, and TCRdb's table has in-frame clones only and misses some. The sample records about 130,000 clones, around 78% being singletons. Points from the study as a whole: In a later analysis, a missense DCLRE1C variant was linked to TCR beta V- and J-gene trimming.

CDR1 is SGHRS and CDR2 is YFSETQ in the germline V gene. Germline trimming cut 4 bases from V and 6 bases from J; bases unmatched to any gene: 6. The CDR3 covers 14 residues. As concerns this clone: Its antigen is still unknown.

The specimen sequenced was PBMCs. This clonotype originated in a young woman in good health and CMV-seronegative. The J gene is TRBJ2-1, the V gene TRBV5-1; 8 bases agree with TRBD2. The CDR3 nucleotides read TGCGCCAGCAGCCCGGGACTAGTCAGCAATGAGCAGTTCTTC. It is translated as CASSPGLVSNEQFF.